The T cell receptor beta chain described here comes from a study of T cell repertoires in aging, cancer and after chemotherapy (dated by TCRdb to about 2019). Describing the broader study: The donors fell into six age groups ranging from 30 or younger to 70 or older, and each group had at least three individuals. Control TCR repertoires from healthy donors were recorded over several months to years, and clear clonal overlap was observed across re-sampling. In total, the full dataset held 10 million or so TCR reads. The cohort comprised 200 to 250 cancer patients, 94 with hematological and around 120 with solid cancers, plus 95 healthy donors as a reference group. To look at immunoaging and at how T cells reconstitute after chemotherapy, the study profiled TCR beta repertoires in peripheral blood from both healthy donors and cancer patients. Results and caveats for the whole study, not just this receptor: Compared with age-matched healthy donors, untreated patients with hematological or solid cancers had significantly lower TCR diversity and higher clonality in blood. In healthy donors, the drop in TCR diversity with age came mainly from a loss of richness, whereas in cancer patients a loss of evenness also played a part. An increase in median generation probability over the chemotherapy interval was observed in both cancer cohorts, suggesting that the repertoire was reconstituted through rebound thymic output. The authors noted that the repertoire data do not allow conclusions about immunological memory after chemotherapy.

Multiplex touch-down PCR with a mixed TRB-A/B primer pool was used to amplify rearranged TRB sequences covering the V, D and J segments. Illumina adapters and sample indices were attached to the amplicons in two consecutive PCR reactions using Phusion HS II polymerase. Amplicons were gel-purified with the NucleoSpin Gel and PCR Clean-up kit, then checked with Qubit and an Agilent 2100 Bioanalyzer. The libraries were sequenced on an Illumina MiSeq with 600-cycle, single-indexed, paired-end runs. From the authors' description of their analysis: Processing of the TRB sequences was carried out with MiXCR versions 2.12 and 3.0.5. Each unique CDR3 nucleotide sequence was treated as one clone, and only productive sequences with two or more reads were kept. Repertoire metrics included Shannon diversity, evenness, clonality (one minus evenness), and alpha-parameterized diversity profiles from alpha 0 to 5. Generation probabilities of clones in paired pre- and post-chemotherapy samples were computed with the IGoR algorithm. The public reads were quality trimmed at Q25 with fastp and then assembled into clones with MiXCR by TCRdb, keeping productive beta chains. Identical CDR3 protein sequences are pooled into one entry, listed with their most common genes and DNA. The V and J calls follow TCRdb's processing rather than the paper's. The sample table contains some 9,700 distinct CDR3 sequences; only one count was recorded for roughly 31% of them. The ten biggest clones cover 13% of the sample.

This clonotype is medium-sized (0.01 to 0.1%). This clone's antigen is unknown. Base qualities are missing; no much larger clone stands one base away. Genomic DNA extracted from peripheral blood, rather than sorted cells or RNA, was used as the source for amplification of TCR beta rearrangements. The sequencing sample was made of blood. The sequence was obtained from a human donor in good health. The donor label of this sample is uncertain.

The DNA sequence is as follows: TGCAGCGTTGATGGTCTAGCGGGGGGCGGCCGAAATCTCAGAGAGCAGTTCTTC. It encodes CSVDGLAGGGRNLREQFF. The chain was built from TRBV29-1 and TRBJ2-1, with 11 central nucleotides matching TRBD2. The germline V gene sets CDR1 to SQVTM and CDR2 to ANQGSEA. Clipping removes 3 bases from V and 10 bases from J, with 20 as the unmatched junction base count. From its cysteine to its phenylalanine, the CDR3 spans 18 amino acids. Only the CDR3 portion is preserved as DNA: 54 bases, with reading frame beginning at the first base.